One sample yielded the 24 T cell receptor beta chains listed below, sequenced in a study of OX40 agonist ivuxolimab in advanced cancers. Using immunoSEQ multiplex PCR, the repertoire was profiled, and TCRdb retains in-frame clones only, with some absent. The sample shows nearly 110,000 clones, approximately 90% of them seen only once. This sample comprised CD4+ or CD8+ T cells sorted from blood, obtained in a trial of the OX40 agonist ivuxolimab. All receptors derive from an adult with an advanced solid tumor such as melanoma, head and neck, liver or kidney cancer.

The V call is TRBV13, the J call TRBJ2-3; 11 bases match TRBD2. Germline CDR1 and CDR2: PRHDT and FYEKMQ (reference sequence). The CDR3 has 15 residues. V shed 5 bases and J 3 bases; nucleotides not matched to a gene: 4. CDR3 amino acids: CASSKTSGKTDTQYF. The CDR3 DNA reads as TGTGCCAGCAGCAAGACTAGCGGGAAGACAGATACGCAGTATTTT.

The chain combines TRBV27 with TRBJ1-1; no clear D gene. V lost 2 bases and J lost 0, with 13 bases in between. From germline, CDR1 is MNHEY and CDR2 SMNVEV (reference sequence). The CDR3 is 16 residues long. The CDR3 DNA is TGTGCCAGCAGTTTAAGGGCAGCTTTTATGAACACTGAAGCTTTCTTT. Amino acids: CASSLRAAFMNTEAFF.

This chain connects TRBV6-1 to TRBJ2-7; D gene unclear. The germline V and J ends were trimmed by 6 bases and 3 bases, with 6 bases remaining between them. Germline loops: CDR1 MNHNS, CDR2 SASEGT. The CDR3 loop spans 11 amino acids. The CDR3 DNA reads as TGTGCCAGCAGCCAGGACTACGAGCAGTACTTC. This gives the protein CASSQDYEQYF.

V is TRBV6-4 and J is TRBJ2-7; either TRBD1 or TRBD2 may supply D (5 bases each). There are 15 residues in the CDR3. The germline V and J ends were trimmed by 0 bases and 2 bases, with 11 bases remaining between them. Germline V gene lookup returns CDR1 MRHNA and CDR2 SNTAGT. The CDR3 spells CASSDSLGPPYEQYF. The DNA of the CDR3 is TGTGCCAGCAGTGACTCGTTGGGACCTCCCTACGAGCAGTACTTC.

The J gene is TRBJ2-4, the V gene TRBV7-8; TRBD2 matches 7 bases. This CDR3 spans 17 amino acids. After removal of 1 base from V and 0 bases from J, the junction contained 6 bases not matched to a gene. The germline V gene has CDR1 SGHVS and CDR2 FQNEAQ. Here the CDR3 reads CASSLGWLAVAKNIQYF. In DNA, the CDR3 is TGTGCCAGCAGCTTAGGGTGGCTAGCGGTAGCCAAAAACATTCAGTACTTC.

The V gene is TRBV5-4, the J gene TRBJ2-5, with 8 nucleotides matching TRBD2. The CDR3 extends over 16 amino acids. With V trimmed by 5 bases and J by 2 bases, 11 bases remained unmatched. From germline, CDR1 is SGHNT and CDR2 YYREEE (reference sequence). CDR3 protein: CASRASGGRFQETQYF. CDR3 DNA: TGTGCCAGCAGGGCCAGTGGCGGGAGGTTTCAAGAGACCCAGTACTTC.

The gene calls are TRBV27 and TRBJ2-5; the match to TRBD1 covers 7 bases. The end of the DNA is better explained by TRBJ2-7, so the J call may be wrong. CDR3 length: 12 amino acids. In germline, CDR1 is MNHEY, CDR2 SMNVEV (reference sequence). For the CDR3, the DNA is TGTGCCAGCACGTCGACAGGGTTCGAGCAGTACTTC. It yields the protein CASTSTGFEQYF.

In its sample, this clone was seen once. The chain couples TRBV6-6 to TRBJ1-2; no definite D call. Germline-derived CDR1 and CDR2 are MNHNY and SVGAGI (reference sequence). Between the trimmed V and J ends, which lost 5 bases and 4 bases, there was a span of 14 bases. The CDR3 length is 14 residues. The CDR3 sequence: CASSLRRVLYGYTF. CDR3 DNA: TGTGCCAGCAGTCTCCGTCGGGTTCTCTATGGCTACACCTTC.

This chain links TRBV12-5 with TRBJ1-1, with D perhaps TRBD1 (5 bases). Germline V gene sequence: CDR1 LGHNT, CDR2 FRNRAP. V dropped 5 bases and J dropped 4 bases, with 14 bases sitting between them. The CDR3 loop spans 14 amino acids. CDR3 loop: CASGIKRGVTEAFF. CDR3 nucleotides: TGTGCTAGTGGTATAAAAAGGGGCGTCACTGAAGCTTTCTTT.

The chain is built from TRBV19 and TRBJ2-1; TRBD2 matches at 8 bases. V lost 5 bases, J lost 8 bases, and 17 bases stayed unmatched. Germline V lookup: CDR1 LNHDA, CDR2 SQIVND (reference sequence). The CDR3 runs to 17 residues. CDR3 in DNA: TGTGCCAGTAGTGAAGAGGAAAAGGCGGTAGCGGGACATGAGCAGTTCTTC. Translation: CASSEEEKAVAGHEQFF.

This clone was seen once. The chain uses TRBV18 and TRBJ2-3, with D possibly matching TRBD1 (5 bases). The CDR3 length is 16 residues. Germline assignment: CDR1 KGHSH and CDR2 LQKENI. V was pared by 1 base and J by 5 bases, with 16 bases between. CDR3 sequence: CASSPLDSTNGDTQYF. CDR3 DNA: TGTGCCAGCTCACCACTCGACAGCACAAATGGAGATACGCAGTATTTT.

The CDR3 DNA reads as TGTGCCAGCAGTTACGTCCGTGGGGCAAATCAGCCCCAGCATTTT. Residues: CASSYVRGANQPQHF. The V and J genes are TRBV6-6 and TRBJ1-5; possibly TRBD1 for D (5 bases). The V and J ends lost 2 bases and 4 bases respectively, with 12 bases between them. The CDR3 consists of 15 residues. Germline V gene sequence: CDR1 MNHNY, CDR2 SVGAGI (reference sequence).

CDR3 DNA sequence: TGTGCCAGCAGAGACGACCGGGTGGAAACTGAAGCTTTCTTT. It translates to CASRDDRVETEAFF. This rearrangement joins TRBV7-9 to TRBJ1-1; D unresolved. In germline, CDR1 is SEHNR, CDR2 FQNEAQ (reference sequence). The CDR3 spans 14 residues. The ends were cut back, 6 bases at V and 5 bases at J, with 16 bases in the middle. Supplemented by reference TRBV7-9 and TRBJ1-1, the full variable domain reads DTGVSQNPRHKITKRGQNVTFRCDPISEHNRLYWYRQTLGQGPEFLTYFQNEAQLEKSRLLSDRFSAERPKGSFSTLEIQRTEQGDSAMYLCASRDDRVETEAFFGQGTRLTVV.

J is TRBJ1-6 and V is TRBV4-1; 9 bases are a match to TRBD1. V gave up 7 bases and J gave up 4 bases; unmatched junction bases: 2. The V gene's germline CDR1 is MGHRA and CDR2 YSYEKL. The CDR3 has 14 residues. CDR3 sequence: CASKDRGYNSPLHF. Written as DNA, the CDR3 is TGCGCCAGCAAGGACAGGGGTTATAATTCACCCCTCCACTTT.

This chain connects TRBV5-4 to TRBJ1-6, with D tentatively TRBD1 (5 bases). V dropped 0 bases and J dropped 5 bases, with 9 bases sitting between them. Germline V lookup: CDR1 SGHNT, CDR2 YYREEE (reference sequence). CDR3 length: 15 residues. CDR3 bases: TGTGCCAGCAGCTTGGGGGGACGCGATAATTCACCCCTCCACTTT. This sequence encodes CASSLGGRDNSPLHF. Variable domain in full (rest from reference TRBV5-4 and TRBJ1-6): ETGVTQSPTHLIKTRGQQVTLRCSSQSGHNTVSWYQQALGQGPQFIFQYYREEENGRGNFPPRFSGLQFPNYSSELNVNALELDDSALYLCASSLGGRDNSPLHFGNGTRLTVT.

The rearrangement joins TRBV5-6 to TRBJ2-1; TRBD2 matches 9 bases. This CDR3 comprises 16 residues. V gave up 3 bases and J gave up 0 bases; unmatched junction bases: 4. Germline V gene data show CDR1 as SGHDT and CDR2 as YYEEEE. DNA of the CDR3: TGTGCCAGCAGCTGGGATAGCGGGAGCTCCTACAATGAGCAGTTCTTC. This codes for CASSWDSGSSYNEQFF.

This clone was detected only once. J is TRBJ2-1 and V is TRBV19, with 16 bases identical to TRBD2. This CDR3 region has 16 residues. Germline V gene lookup returns CDR1 LNHDA and CDR2 SQIVND (reference sequence). J gave up 4 bases and V 9 bases, and 6 bases lay outside the gene matches. The CDR3 DNA sequence: TGTGCCAGCAAAGGGACTAGCGGGAGGGGTTACAATGAGCAGTTCTTC. It yields the protein CASKGTSGRGYNEQFF.

The chain has TRBV7-9 and TRBJ1-2; unclear D gene. This CDR3 is built from 12 residues. Deletions cut 1 base from V and 7 bases from J, with 7 bases between. Germline values: CDR1 SEHNR, CDR2 FQNEAQ (reference sequence). The CDR3 coding sequence is TGTGCCAGCAGCTTAGGGTTGGGTGGCTACACCTTC. Its protein product is CASSLGLGGYTF. Supplemented by reference TRBV7-9 and TRBJ1-2, the full variable domain reads DTGVSQNPRHKITKRGQNVTFRCDPISEHNRLYWYRQTLGQGPEFLTYFQNEAQLEKSRLLSDRFSAERPKGSFSTLEIQRTEQGDSAMYLCASSLGLGGYTFGSGTRLTVV.

The rearrangement joins TRBV13 to TRBJ1-2, with a possible D match to TRBD1 (6 bases). Germline V gene data show CDR1 as PRHDT and CDR2 as FYEKMQ (reference sequence). The V end lost 2 bases, the J end lost 8 bases, and 21 bases lay between the germline ends. This CDR3 spans 16 amino acids. The CDR3 DNA is TGTGCCAGCAGCTTATTTTTCAGGGACAAACCCAACGGCTACACCTTC. Translation: CASSLFFRDKPNGYTF.

V usage is TRBV7-3 and J usage is TRBJ2-6; no firm D call. The germline V gene encodes CDR1 SGHTA and CDR2 FQGTGA. This CDR3 has 16 amino acids. V lost 0 bases and J lost 0, with 6 bases in between. The CDR3 sequence: CASSLTLISGANVLTF. The DNA for the CDR3 is TGTGCCAGCAGCTTAACGCTGATCTCTGGGGCCAACGTCCTGACTTTC.

The V and J genes are TRBV6-1 and TRBJ2-7; D possibly corresponds to TRBD2 (6 bases). Germline lookup yields CDR1 MNHNS and CDR2 SASEGT. Trimming removed 3 bases at V and 9 bases at J, with 12 bases between. There are 12 residues in the CDR3. CDR3 nucleotide sequence: TGTGCCAGCAGTGAGACTAGAGCGGTGCAGTACTTC. It is translated as CASSETRAVQYF.

The V and J genes are TRBV28 and TRBJ2-3; perhaps TRBD1 as D (6 bases). V lost 4 bases and J lost 2, with 19 bases in between. The V gene's germline CDR1 is MDHEN and CDR2 SYDVKM. The CDR3 spans 17 residues. The CDR3 bases are TGTGCCAGCAGTTCGGACAGTTTCAGTACCCTCACAGATACGCAGTATTTT. Its translation is CASSSDSFSTLTDTQYF.

CDR3 nucleotide sequence: TGTGCCAGCAGTGGGACCAGCTTACGTGAGCAGTTCTTC. This gives the protein CASSGTSLREQFF. The chain couples TRBV6-4 to TRBJ2-1; D call uncertain. This CDR3 has 13 residues. Per the germline V gene, CDR1 is MRHNA and CDR2 is SNTAGT. The V end was cut by 4 bases, the J end by 9 bases, with 13 bases between.

On this clone: One end of the junction fails to match germline, which may point to a read error. J is TRBJ2-1 and V is TRBV14; 9 bases line up with TRBD2. CDR1 is SGHDN and CDR2 is FVKESK in the germline V gene. CDR3 length: 17 residues. The CDR3 sequence: CASSQALLAGSCNEQFF. CDR3 in DNA: TGTGCCAGCAGCCAGGCCTTACTAGCGGGCTCCTGCAATGAGCAGTTCTTC. Drawing the rest from reference TRBV14 and TRBJ2-1, the complete variable domain is EAGVTQFPSHSVIEKGQTVTLRCDPISGHDNLYWYRRVMGKEIKFLLHFVKESKQDESGMPNNRFLAERTGGTYSTLKVQPAELEDSGVYFCASSQALLAGSCNEQFFGPGTRLTVL.